The rows below give T cell receptor beta chains drawn from one sample of a study of cytomegalovirus exposure and HLA in healthy donors. Libraries were prepared by immunoSEQ multiplex PCR; TCRdb keeps only in-frame clonotypes and omits some of them. This table has roughly 150,000 clones, roughly 80% appearing once. The sample was PBMCs. These receptors all stem from a male donor in good health and CMV-seropositive. Both conserved end residues are part of each CDR3. A D gene is named only where the DNA matches it firmly. The size of a clone is reported for some rows only, either as once, few or many, or as a class for expanded clones.

clone_size: .
d_call: TRBD1
j_call: TRBJ2-2
v_call: TRBV5-1
cdr3_nt: TGCGCCACCACAGGGGGTACCGGGGAGCTGTTTTTT
cdr3_aa: CATTGGTGELFF

clone_size: .
d_call: TRBD2
j_call: TRBJ2-1
v_call: TRBV19
cdr3_nt: TGTGCCAGTGGGACTAGCGGGAGGGCCCAGCAGTTCTTC
cdr3_aa: CASGTSGRAQQFF

clone_size: .
d_call: .
j_call: TRBJ1-1
v_call: TRBV9
cdr3_nt: TGTGCCAGCAGCGCTGAGACATGGGGGCCCACTGAAGCTTTCTTT
cdr3_aa: CASSAETWGPTEAFF

clone_size: .
d_call: TRBD1
j_call: TRBJ1-5
v_call: TRBV19
cdr3_nt: TGTGCCAGTCAGGGGGAACAGGGGATCGGCAATCAGCCCCAGCATTTT
cdr3_aa: CASQGEQGIGNQPQHF

clone_size: .
d_call: .
j_call: TRBJ2-7
v_call: TRBV5-4
cdr3_nt: TGTGCCAGCAGCTTTTTCAGGGTGAGTGACGAGCAGTACTTC
cdr3_aa: CASSFFRVSDEQYF

clone_size: .
d_call: .
j_call: TRBJ1-1
v_call: TRBV5-1
cdr3_nt: TGCGCCAGCAGTGCGACAGGCATGAACACTGAAGCTTTCTTT
cdr3_aa: CASSATGMNTEAFF

clone_size: .
d_call: TRBD1
j_call: TRBJ1-2
v_call: TRBV2
cdr3_nt: TGTGCCAGCAGTGGAGGGACAGGGCGTTTGGGTGGCTACACCTTC
cdr3_aa: CASSGGTGRLGGYTF

clone_size: few
d_call: .
j_call: TRBJ2-1
v_call: TRBV9
cdr3_nt: TGTGCCAGCAGCGTAGAGGGGAGGAGCTCCTACAATGAGCAGTTCTTC
cdr3_aa: CASSVEGRSSYNEQFF

clone_size: .
d_call: .
j_call: TRBJ1-2
v_call: TRBV28
cdr3_nt: TGTGCCAGCAGTACGACCTCCGGGACTTACGATGGCTACACCTTC
cdr3_aa: CASSTTSGTYDGYTF

clone_size: .
d_call: .
j_call: TRBJ2-1
v_call: TRBV11-2
cdr3_nt: TGTGCCAGCATCCCCACCCGGGGGAGCTCCTACAATGAGCAGTTCTTC
cdr3_aa: CASIPTRGSSYNEQFF

clone_size: .
d_call: TRBD2
j_call: TRBJ2-2
v_call: TRBV7-6
cdr3_nt: TGTGCCATCCGTAGCGGGGGAGGGACCGGGGAGCTGTTTTTT
cdr3_aa: CAIRSGGGTGELFF

clone_size: .
d_call: TRBD1
j_call: TRBJ1-6
v_call: TRBV27
cdr3_nt: TGTGCCAGCAGTTTTGCCCAGGGGGTGAATTCCTATAATTCACCCCTCCACTTT
cdr3_aa: CASSFAQGVNSYNSPLHF

clone_size: .
d_call: .
j_call: TRBJ2-2
v_call: TRBV18
cdr3_nt: TGTGCCAGCTCACCATCACTGCCCGGGAACACCGGGGAGCTGTTTTTT
cdr3_aa: CASSPSLPGNTGELFF

clone_size: .
d_call: .
j_call: TRBJ1-1
v_call: TRBV4-3
cdr3_nt: TGCGCCAGCAGCCAAGATAAGGGACAGAACACTGAAGCTTTCTTT
cdr3_aa: CASSQDKGQNTEAFF

clone_size: .
d_call: TRBD1
j_call: TRBJ1-5
v_call: TRBV2
cdr3_nt: TGTGCCAGCAGGGAGGGACAGGGCAATTATCAGCCCCAGCATTTT
cdr3_aa: CASREGQGNYQPQHF

clone_size: .
d_call: .
j_call: TRBJ2-7
v_call: TRBV19
cdr3_nt: TGTGCCAGTACATCAGGACAGCTCTACGAGCAGTACTTC
cdr3_aa: CASTSGQLYEQYF

clone_size: .
d_call: TRBD1
j_call: TRBJ1-4
v_call: TRBV19
cdr3_nt: TGTGCCAGTACCCTAGACAGGGCGAGGGGACTGTTTTTT
cdr3_aa: CASTLDRARGLFF

clone_size: few
d_call: .
j_call: TRBJ2-7
v_call: TRBV15
cdr3_nt: TGTGCCACCAGCAGAGGAAACGGGGCCTACGAGCAGTACTTC
cdr3_aa: CATSRGNGAYEQYF

clone_size: .
d_call: TRBD2
j_call: TRBJ2-1
v_call: TRBV6-6
cdr3_nt: TGTGCCAGCAGTCTGCCTCTAGCGGGAGTACACAATGAGCAGTTCTTC
cdr3_aa: CASSLPLAGVHNEQFF

clone_size: .
d_call: .
j_call: TRBJ1-2
v_call: TRBV30
cdr3_nt: TGTGCCTGGAGTGCTGGTCAGGGCCGCTATGGCTACACCTTC
cdr3_aa: CAWSAGQGRYGYTF

clone_size: .
d_call: .
j_call: TRBJ2-2
v_call: TRBV4-3
cdr3_nt: TGCGCCAGCGCTAGGGGCGCCGGGGAGCTGTTTTTT
cdr3_aa: CASARGAGELFF

clone_size: .
d_call: TRBD2
j_call: TRBJ2-7
v_call: TRBV6-5
cdr3_nt: TGTGCCAGCAGTTACATGGCTAGCGGGATCTACGAGCAGTACTTC
cdr3_aa: CASSYMASGIYEQYF

clone_size: .
d_call: .
j_call: TRBJ1-2
v_call: TRBV28
cdr3_nt: TGTGCCAGCAGTTTAATGGGCCAGGGGTTTAGGACGAACTATGGCTACACCTTC
cdr3_aa: CASSLMGQGFRTNYGYTF

clone_size: .
d_call: TRBD2
j_call: TRBJ2-1
v_call: TRBV4-1
cdr3_nt: TGCGCCAGCAGCCAGGGACTAGCGGGGAGCTACAATGAGCAGTTCTTC
cdr3_aa: CASSQGLAGSYNEQFF

clone_size: .
d_call: .
j_call: TRBJ2-5
v_call: TRBV7-8
cdr3_nt: TGTGCCAGCAGCTTTCGACAGCCGGGGGAGCAGTACTTC
cdr3_aa: CASSFRQPGEQYF

clone_size: .
d_call: TRBD2
j_call: TRBJ2-7
v_call: TRBV6-1
cdr3_nt: TGTGCCAGCACCGGCGGGAGAGGCGAGCAGTACTTC
cdr3_aa: CASTGGRGEQYF

clone_size: .
d_call: TRBD1
j_call: TRBJ2-3
v_call: TRBV27
cdr3_nt: TGTGCCAGCAGTTCCCGGGACAGAGCTTGGGGAACAGATACGCAGTATTTT
cdr3_aa: CASSSRDRAWGTDTQYF

clone_size: .
d_call: .
j_call: TRBJ2-2
v_call: TRBV19
cdr3_nt: TGTGCCAGTATGGAAATGGGCAGGGTACGCGGGGAGCTGTTTTTT
cdr3_aa: CASMEMGRVRGELFF

clone_size: .
d_call: TRBD1
j_call: TRBJ1-1
v_call: TRBV6-5
cdr3_nt: TGTGCCAGCAAACTCACAGGGGGCACTGAAGCTTTCTTT
cdr3_aa: CASKLTGGTEAFF

clone_size: .
d_call: .
j_call: TRBJ1-2
v_call: TRBV15
cdr3_nt: TGTGCCACCAGCAGAGAAGGGGGAGACTATGGCTACACCTTC
cdr3_aa: CATSREGGDYGYTF

clone_size: .
d_call: .
j_call: TRBJ1-6
v_call: TRBV9
cdr3_nt: TGTGCCAGCAGCGAGGCGGTTGGCTACAATTCACCCCTCCACTTT
cdr3_aa: CASSEAVGYNSPLHF